These 26 T cell receptor beta chains were all obtained from the same sample, sequenced in a study of cytomegalovirus exposure and HLA in healthy donors. PCR employed 60 Vbeta and 13 Jbeta primers. Only in-frame clones appear in the TCRdb table, and some are missing; sequencing was by immunoSEQ multiplex PCR. The table includes 90,000 to 120,000 clones, 60% to 80% detected once. Input material: PBMCs. The receptors come from a woman aged 18-30 years in good health and CMV-seropositive.

This chain joins TRBV18 and TRBJ2-7; possibly TRBD1 for D (5 bases). There are 13 residues in the CDR3. Germline CDR1 reads KGHSH; CDR2 reads LQKENI. The ends were cut back, 4 bases at V and 5 bases at J, with 12 bases in the middle. The CDR3 spells CASSLGRDNEQYF. CDR3 coding DNA: TGTGCCAGCTCACTCGGCAGGGATAACGAGCAGTACTTC.

The chain couples TRBV9 to TRBJ2-7; TRBD2 matches 9 bases. Germline values: CDR1 SGDLS, CDR2 YYNGEE. Germline trimming cut 2 bases from V and 2 bases from J; bases unmatched to any gene: 8. The CDR3 contains 16 residues. The CDR3 sequence: CASSVLAGGPPYEQYF. The DNA of the CDR3 is TGTGCCAGCAGCGTTTTGGCGGGAGGGCCTCCCTACGAGCAGTACTTC.

The CDR3 DNA reads as TGTGCCAGCAGCTTATATGGTGGGGGGGCGTTTGGCTACACCTTC. This codes for CASSLYGGGAFGYTF. The chain carries TRBV7-3 and TRBJ1-2; the D gene is possibly TRBD1 (6 bases). V shed 2 bases and J shed 7 bases, with 17 bases lying between them. The CDR3 covers 15 residues. Germline-derived CDR1 and CDR2 are SGHTA and FQGTGA.

The V call is TRBV30, the J call TRBJ1-2; a weak D match, TRBD1 (5 bases). This CDR3 is built from 14 residues. V dropped 3 bases and J dropped 5 bases, with 16 bases sitting between them. In germline, CDR1 is GTSNPN, CDR2 SVGIG (reference sequence). The CDR3 sequence: CAWSPGSGLYGYTF. CDR3 nucleotide sequence: TGTGCCTGGAGCCCGGGCTCGGGACTGTATGGCTACACCTTC.

This clone was seen once. This chain connects TRBV4-1 to TRBJ2-7, with a possible D match to TRBD2 (6 bases). V lost 0 bases to trimming and J lost 3 bases, with 15 bases between them. Germline values: CDR1 MGHRA, CDR2 YSYEKL. The CDR3 runs 16 residues. The chain's CDR3 is CASSQDRDFEDYEQYF. CDR3 in DNA: TGCGCCAGCAGCCAAGATCGGGACTTCGAGGACTACGAGCAGTACTTC.

The chain has TRBV7-8 and TRBJ2-2; 10 positions match TRBD1. The germline V gene has CDR1 SGHVS and CDR2 FQNEAQ. Unmatched junction bases numbered 5, after V lost 2 bases and J lost 5 bases. This CDR3 is built from 16 residues. CDR3 amino acids: CASSLRQGADTGELFF. CDR3 nucleotide sequence: TGTGCCAGCAGCTTAAGACAGGGGGCCGATACCGGGGAGCTGTTTTTT.

The chain carries TRBV12-2 and TRBJ2-1; the table's TRBD2 call for D was not verified on the DNA. TRBV12-2 is a known pseudogene. CDR3 length: 18 amino acids. CDR3 sequence: CASRLAGTSGRAKDEQFF. CDR3 nucleotides: TGTGCAAGTCGCTTAGCGGGGACTAGCGGGAGGGCCAAGGATGAGCAGTTCTTC.

The V and J genes are TRBV4-1 and TRBJ1-1; D is uncertain. This CDR3 is built from 13 residues. V was shortened by 1 base and J by 5 bases, with 8 bases between the two germline ends. Germline V gene data show CDR1 as MGHRA and CDR2 as YSYEKL. The CDR3: CASSQVSRTEAFF. The CDR3 nucleotides read TGCGCCAGCAGCCAAGTTTCGCGGACTGAAGCTTTCTTT.

J is TRBJ1-1 and V is TRBV2; the D gene is possibly TRBD1 (5 bases). The germline gives CDR1 SNHLY, CDR2 FYNNEI. There are 13 residues in the CDR3. V lost 4 bases and J 3 bases, leaving 9 bases between the germline ends. CDR3 DNA sequence: TGTGCCAGCAGTGGGCAGGGCGACACTGAAGCTTTCTTT. Protein: CASSGQGDTEAFF.

The chain employs TRBV11-3 and TRBJ2-3, with TRBD2 matching 7 bases. Germline V gene data show CDR1 as SGHNT and CDR2 as YENEEA. Trimming took 6 bases from V and 4 from J; bases not matched to a gene: 4. CDR3 size: 13 residues. The CDR3 is CASSGLVPDTQYF. Here the CDR3 DNA reads TGTGCCAGCAGTGGACTAGTTCCAGATACGCAGTATTTT.

This clone occurred once. In DNA, the CDR3 is TGTGCCAGCTACAGCCTGAACACTGAAGCTTTCTTT. Translation gives CASYSLNTEAFF. The chain uses TRBV27 and TRBJ1-1, with D uncertain. The CDR3 is 12 residues long. Germline V gene sequence: CDR1 MNHEY, CDR2 SMNVEV (reference sequence). V gave up 8 bases and J gave up 0 bases, with 7 bases separating them.

V is TRBV7-9 and J is TRBJ2-3, with 12 nucleotides matching TRBD2. The CDR3 is 15 amino acids. The junction had 4 bases not matched to a gene; V was cut back by 3 bases and J by 6 bases. Germline assignment: CDR1 SEHNR and CDR2 FQNEAQ (reference sequence). The CDR3 sequence: CASSFPTSGSDTQYF. The CDR3 coding sequence is TGTGCCAGCAGCTTCCCGACTAGCGGGAGCGATACGCAGTATTTT.

The rearrangement links TRBV9 to TRBJ2-7; possibly TRBD2 for D (6 bases). Germline-derived CDR1 and CDR2 are SGDLS and YYNGEE. The CDR3 totals 14 residues. V was trimmed by 0 bases and J by 5 bases, leaving 12 bases between them. The CDR3 region is CASSVGGTGNEQYF. The CDR3 DNA sequence: TGTGCCAGCAGCGTAGGCGGGACTGGGAACGAGCAGTACTTC.

V usage is TRBV7-3 and J usage is TRBJ2-6, with D possibly TRBD1 on 5 matching bases. The CDR3 is made up of 17 amino acids. Trimming removed 6 bases at V and 3 bases at J, with 18 bases between. Germline V lookup: CDR1 SGHTA, CDR2 FQGTGA. The CDR3 reads CASRNRWSGVGANVLTF. The CDR3 DNA follows: TGTGCCAGCAGAAACAGGTGGAGTGGCGTTGGGGCCAACGTCCTGACTTTC.

The CDR3 reads CASSFSGATADTQYF. In DNA, the CDR3 is TGTGCCAGCAGTTTTAGTGGGGCGACGGCAGATACGCAGTATTTT. V gene TRBV27 combines with J gene TRBJ2-3; perhaps TRBD1 as D (5 bases). Trimming removed 3 bases at V and 4 bases at J, with 14 bases between. CDR3 length equals 15 residues. CDR1 is MNHEY and CDR2 is SMNVEV in the germline V gene (reference sequence).

This chain links TRBV10-1 with TRBJ2-7; D is uncertain. Trimming pared 6 bases from V and 2 bases from J, leaving 17 bases between. Germline V lookup: CDR1 WNHNN, CDR2 SYGVQD (reference sequence). The CDR3 is 15 residues long. The CDR3 sequence: CASSRVMGQAYEQYF. CDR3 DNA: TGCGCCAGCAGCCGAGTCATGGGTCAGGCCTACGAGCAGTACTTC.

This chain links TRBV9 with TRBJ1-3; D gene ambiguous. V was cut by 2 bases and J by 0 bases, with 6 bases left in between. This CDR3 is built from 14 residues. Germline V gene sequence: CDR1 SGDLS, CDR2 YYNGEE. The CDR3 nucleotides read TGTGCCAGCAGCGTGGGGAGCTCTGGAAACACCATATATTTT. Translation gives CASSVGSSGNTIYF.

V and J are TRBV6-5 and TRBJ2-7; D perhaps matches TRBD1 (5 bases). The ends were cut back, 0 bases at V and 0 bases at J, with 9 bases in the middle. Germline V gene sequence: CDR1 MNHEY, CDR2 SVGAGI. The CDR3 extends over 15 amino acids. The CDR3 sequence is CASSYSPGSSYEQYF. In DNA form, the CDR3 reads TGTGCCAGCAGTTACTCCCCAGGGTCCTCCTACGAGCAGTACTTC.

The chain carries TRBV7-3 and TRBJ1-2; TRBD1 agrees at 7 bases. The CDR3 contains 13 residues. Germline lookup yields CDR1 SGHTA and CDR2 FQGTGA. V was clipped by 1 base and J by 8 bases; unmatched bases: 4. CDR3 nucleotide sequence: TGTGCCAGCAGCTTAAGACAGGGTGAAGGCTACACCTTC. This sequence encodes CASSLRQGEGYTF.

The V and J genes are TRBV25-1 and TRBJ2-1; D remains unclear. Trimming removed 6 bases at V and 5 bases at J, with 17 bases between. Germline CDR1 and CDR2: MGHDK and SYGVNS. The CDR3 extends over 15 amino acids. CDR3 protein: CASRSPGGPNNEQFF. The CDR3 DNA reads as TGTGCCAGCAGATCGCCCGGCGGCCCCAACAATGAGCAGTTCTTC.

V gene TRBV2 combines with J gene TRBJ1-5, with TRBD1 identical over 7 bases. The V segment lost 6 bases and the J segment 4 bases; nucleotides outside the gene matches: 0. CDR3 length equals 12 residues. CDR1 and CDR2 (germline): SNHLY, FYNNEI. CDR3 sequence: CASRGQNQPQHF. The CDR3 DNA sequence: TGTGCCAGCAGGGGACAGAATCAGCCCCAGCATTTT.

V and J are TRBV5-1 and TRBJ2-2; possible D gene TRBD1, 6 bases. This CDR3 has 13 residues. Germline V gene lookup returns CDR1 SGHRS and CDR2 YFSETQ. V lost 4 bases to trimming and J lost 4 bases, with 8 bases between them. CDR3 nucleotides: TGCGCCAGCAGCCCAGGGGTCACCGGGGAGCTGTTTTTT. Its translation: CASSPGVTGELFF. Variable domain in full (rest from reference TRBV5-1 and TRBJ2-2): KAGVTQTPRYLIKTRGQQVTLSCSPISGHRSVSWYQQTPGQGLQFLFEYFSETQRNKGNFPGRFSGRQFSNSRSEMNVSTLELGDSALYLCASSPGVTGELFFGEGSRLTVL.

There are a few counts of this clone. The chain is built from TRBV11-2 and TRBJ2-7, with a weak D call TRBD1 (6 bases). In germline, CDR1 is SGHAT, CDR2 FQNNGV. The CDR3 consists of 16 residues. Trimming took 0 bases from V and 4 from J, leaving 16 bases between them. In DNA form, the CDR3 reads TGTGCCAGCAGCTTAGACACAGGGATTTACCCTTACGAGCAGTACTTC. Its protein is CASSLDTGIYPYEQYF.

The rearrangement links TRBV7-8 to TRBJ1-2; 7 nucleotides align to TRBD1. The CDR3 is 15 residues long. Germline V gene data show CDR1 as SGHVS and CDR2 as FQNEAQ. Trimming took 7 bases from V and 5 from J; bases not matched to a gene: 13. The CDR3 coding sequence is TGTGCCAGCAACGCAAGACAGGGACCTCTATATGGCTACACCTTC. Translation: CASNARQGPLYGYTF.

This clone was seen only a few times. Additional DNA sequences in this sample encode the identical CDR3. This chain links TRBV27 with TRBJ2-7; 9 bases match TRBD2. V was pared by 5 bases and J by 6 bases, with 11 bases of the junction left unmatched. Looked up from germline, CDR1 is MNHEY and CDR2 is SMNVEV (reference sequence). The CDR3 length is 15 residues. The CDR3 region has the DNA TGTGCCAGCAGTCCGGGGACCAGCGGGAGGCGCGAGCAGTACTTC. It specifies CASSPGTSGRREQYF.

A note on this clone: One end of the junction varies from germline; a read error may be responsible. The V call is TRBV7-7, the J call TRBJ2-5; 7 bases agree with TRBD2. Germline loops: CDR1 SSHAT, CDR2 FNYEAQ (reference sequence). This CDR3 has 15 residues. The CDR3 sequence: CASSLGGRGEETQYF. The CDR3 bases are TGTGCTAGCAGCTTGGGTGGGAGGGGAGAAGAGACCCAGTACTTC.